This TCR beta chain was captured in a study of response to subunit inactivated influenza vaccine. This clonotype was seen a handful of times. MiXCR was run by TCRdb on the RT-PCR reads, yielding one entry per CDR3 protein. The data show roughly 520,000 distinct CDR3 sequences, about 25% seen once. V lost 5 bases and J lost 4, with 17 bases in between. Germline CDR1 reads MNHEY; CDR2 reads SVGEGT. This CDR3 is 15 amino acids long. This receptor was taken from a man aged 50 or older who received an inactivated influenza vaccine. Material: CD4+ T cells sorted from PBMCs, obtained approximately 5 days after vaccination. V usage is TRBV6-2 or TRBV6-3 and J usage is TRBJ2-5; D is perhaps TRBD2 (6 bases). CDR3 DNA: TGTGCCAGCAGTGACCGGTTCGGGAGCGGAGAGACCCAGTACTTC. It translates to CASSDRFGSGETQYF.